This is a list of T cell receptor beta chains from one sample in a study of Ad26.COV2.S vaccination and SARS-CoV-2 variants. Some clones are missing from TCRdb's copy, which holds only in-frame ones; the method was immunoSEQ multiplex PCR. The table lists under 250,000 clones, 87% of them singletons. The source material was peripheral blood, sampled in a trial of Ad26.COV2.S vaccine versus placebo. These receptors were collected from a person between 18 and 60 years old who received the Ad26.COV2.S COVID-19 vaccine or a placebo. Both conserved end residues are part of each CDR3. The D gene is left open where the match is weak. Size values are once, few and many counts, or a class for expanded clones, and some rows have none.

j_call d_call clone_size v_call cdr3_nt cdr3_aa
TRBJ2-2 TRBD2 NA TRBV6-6 TGTGCCAGCAGTCTAGCGGGGGGTGACACCGGGGAGCTGTTTTTT CASSLAGGDTGELFF
TRBJ1-4 NA NA TRBV30 TGTGCCTGGCAACCCTTACAGGATAATGAAAAACTGTTTTTT CAWQPLQDNEKLFF
TRBJ2-4 NA NA TRBV12-5 TGTGCTAGTGCCGTGATCAGTGCCAAAAACATTCAGTACTTC CASAVISAKNIQYF
TRBJ2-5 NA NA TRBV4-3 TGCGCCAGCAGCCCATCTTGGGGGGTGGGAGAGACCCAGTACTTC CASSPSWGVGETQYF
TRBJ2-7 NA NA TRBV5-6 TGTGCCAGCAGCCCTGGTCGGTTTTACGAGCAGTACTTC CASSPGRFYEQYF
TRBJ2-7 NA NA TRBV30 TGTGCCTGGAGTGTAATGTACGAGCAGTACTTC CAWSVMYEQYF
TRBJ2-3 TRBD2 NA TRBV4-1 TGCGCCAGCAGCCAGGCCTATACTAGCGGGGGCCTCGGAAGCACAGATACGCAGTATTTT CASSQAYTSGGLGSTDTQYF
TRBJ1-5 NA NA TRBV5-8 TGTGCCAGCAGCCAACAGGGCCTCTACAATCAGCCCCAGCATTTT CASSQQGLYNQPQHF
TRBJ1-5 NA NA TRBV6-1 TGTGCCAGCAGTGAACGGCAGGGAAGTCAGCCCCAGCATTTT CASSERQGSQPQHF
TRBJ1-2 TRBD1 NA TRBV10-3 TGTGCCATCAGTGAGGGACAGGGGGCAATGTATGGCTACACCTTC CAISEGQGAMYGYTF
TRBJ2-7 TRBD1 few TRBV27 TGTGCCAGCAGTTTATTAGCCAGGGGGCTTAGCGAGCAGTACTTC CASSLLARGLSEQYF
TRBJ1-1 NA NA TRBV18 TGTGCCAGCTCACCACAGGGTCCCAACACTGAAGCTTTCTTT CASSPQGPNTEAFF
TRBJ1-1 NA NA TRBV20-1 TGCAGTGCTAGTAGGTATTTCGCTGAAGCTTTCTTT CSASRYFAEAFF
TRBJ2-3 NA NA TRBV30 TGTGCCTGGAGTCTACTCAGGGATACGCAGTATTTT CAWSLLRDTQYF
TRBJ1-5 NA NA TRBV2 TGTGCCAGCACTAAGGACAATACAGAGGGACAGCCCCAGCATTTT CASTKDNTEGQPQHF
TRBJ2-2 NA NA TRBV9 TGTGCCAGCAGCGCCCCCGTAGGGGTCGCGAACACCGGGGAGCTGTTTTTT CASSAPVGVANTGELFF
TRBJ2-1 NA NA TRBV19 TGTGCCAGTAGAATGGGGGGATACAATGAGCAGTTCTTC CASRMGGYNEQFF
TRBJ2-1 TRBD1 NA TRBV10-3 TGTGCCATCAGGGAAAGCACAGGGGGTGAGCAGTTCTTC CAIRESTGGEQFF
TRBJ2-1 NA NA TRBV7-9 TGTGCCAGCAGCTTAGAAGCTGGGTTCCATGAGCAGTTCTTC CASSLEAGFHEQFF
TRBJ1-2 NA NA TRBV4-2 TGTGCCAGCAGCCAAGAGGGCGGCTATGGCTACACCTTC CASSQEGGYGYTF
TRBJ2-1 TRBD1 NA TRBV6-4 TGTGCCAGCAGTTCCGGGACAGGGGCCTACAATGAGCAGTTCTTC CASSSGTGAYNEQFF
TRBJ2-5 NA NA TRBV5-1 TGCGCCAGCAGCTGGGACCAAGAGACCCAGTACTTC CASSWDQETQYF
TRBJ2-2 TRBD1 NA TRBV7-3 TGTGCCAGCAGCTCAAAACAGGGGACCACCGGGGAGCTGTTTTTT CASSSKQGTTGELFF
TRBJ1-2 NA NA TRBV18 TGTGCCAGCTCACCACCGGGAGGGGCCGTTGGCTACACCTTC CASSPPGGAVGYTF